The 27 T cell receptor beta chains below all came from one sample that was sequenced in a study of blood T cell repertoires in COVID-19. The table came from immunoSEQ multiplex PCR; TCRdb's copy has only in-frame clones and leaves some out. The sample has 50,000 to 65,000 clones, nearly 90% seen once. The source material was peripheral blood. The receptors were sampled from a man aged 50-60 years with active COVID-19.

This clone occurred once. The chain is built from TRBV5-4 and TRBJ2-3, with TRBD2 identical over 10 bases. Germline lookup yields CDR1 SGHNT and CDR2 YYREEE (reference sequence). V shed 4 bases and J 5 bases; nucleotides not matched to a gene: 13. The CDR3 consists of 17 residues. The CDR3 here is CASSRWVAGGTGDTQYF. The CDR3 bases are TGTGCCAGCAGCCGCTGGGTAGCGGGGGGAACCGGAGATACGCAGTATTTT.

The chain employs TRBV3-1 (or the pseudogene TRBV3-2) and TRBJ2-7, with 8 bases fitting TRBD1. Germline V gene sequence: CDR1 LGHDT, CDR2 YNNKEL (reference sequence). The CDR3 runs 16 residues. V was clipped by 0 bases and J by 5 bases; unmatched bases: 9. The CDR3 sequence is CASSQDRPGGADEQYF. CDR3 coding DNA: TGTGCCAGCAGCCAAGATAGGCCAGGGGGCGCGGACGAGCAGTACTTC.

The chain links TRBV12-3 or TRBV12-4 to TRBJ1-4; D not certain. The CDR3 runs to 13 residues. V lost 2 bases and J lost 7, with 8 bases in between. DNA for the CDR3: TGTGCCAGCAGTTTAAGTGGGAGTGAAAAACTGTTTTTT. It is translated as CASSLSGSEKLFF.

V usage is TRBV12-3 or TRBV12-4 and J usage is TRBJ1-1; D gene uncertain. This CDR3 spans 13 amino acids. V gave up 4 bases and J gave up 6 bases, with 12 bases separating them. CDR3 loop: CASSSPRRAEAFF. The CDR3 DNA follows: TGTGCCAGCAGTTCCCCCCGGAGGGCTGAAGCTTTCTTT.

This sequence joins TRBV4-2 and TRBJ1-5; TRBD1 matches 9 bases. CDR3 length equals 14 residues. Per germline, CDR1 LGHNA and CDR2 YNFKEQ. With V trimmed by 4 bases and J by 7 bases, 5 bases remained unmatched. CDR3 in DNA: TGTGCCAGCAGCCGAACAGGGGGCGGACAGCCCCAGCATTTT. It is translated as CASSRTGGGQPQHF.

As concerns this clone: It is unclear where the CDR3 begins or ends on the DNA, so no DNA is shown, and the CDR3 is as TCRdb lists it. The chain couples TRBV3-1 (or the pseudogene TRBV3-2) to TRBJ2-1; TRBD2 was called by the table and not checked on the DNA. The CDR3 extends over 15 residues, inclusive of both ends. The germline V gene encodes CDR1 LGHDT and CDR2 YNNKEL (reference sequence). CDR3 in amino acids: CASSQRWGEGAGGIF.

This rearrangement joins TRBV25-1 to TRBJ1-6; a weak D match, TRBD1 (6 bases). Germline CDR1 MGHDK, CDR2 SYGVNS. The V end lost 4 bases, the J end lost 3 bases, and 10 bases lay between the germline ends. This CDR3 is built from 15 residues. The CDR3 region has the DNA TGTGCCAGCAGTGTACAGGGAATCTATAATTCACCCCTCCACTTT. Encoded protein: CASSVQGIYNSPLHF.

The chain recombines TRBV19 with TRBJ2-1; 8 nucleotides agree with TRBD1. Germline-derived CDR1 and CDR2 are LNHDA and SQIVND (reference sequence). The V segment lost 6 bases and the J segment 4 bases; nucleotides outside the gene matches: 8. The CDR3 has 15 amino acids. The CDR3 loop is CASSPRGPSYNEQFF. The CDR3 DNA follows: TGTGCCAGTAGCCCCAGGGGGCCTTCGTACAATGAGCAGTTCTTC.

The V call is TRBV19, the J call TRBJ1-5; TRBD1 matches 8 bases. J lost 6 bases, V lost 3 bases, and 4 bases had no gene match. This CDR3 comprises 14 residues. CDR1 and CDR2 (germline): LNHDA, SQIVND (reference sequence). DNA of the CDR3: TGTGCCAGTAGTATCGAGACAGGGGCTCAGCCCCAGCATTTT. Translation gives CASSIETGAQPQHF.

The chain employs TRBV18 and TRBJ1-2; TRBD1 agrees at 11 bases. The CDR3 sequence is 17 residues long. After removal of 2 bases from V and 4 bases from J, the junction contained 9 bases not matched to a gene. Per germline, CDR1 KGHSH and CDR2 LQKENI. CDR3 bases: TGTGCCAGCTCACCAAGTGGACAGGGGGCTTTTTCCTATGGCTACACCTTC. It yields the protein CASSPSGQGAFSYGYTF.

The chain joins TRBV7-8 to TRBJ2-3; 8 bases fit TRBD2. CDR3 size: 17 residues. The J segment lost 2 bases and the V segment lost 4 bases, leaving 11 bases of the junction unmatched. Germline CDR1 is SGHVS and CDR2 is FQNEAQ. CDR3 region: CASSSPRRGATTDTQYF. Written as DNA, the CDR3 is TGTGCCAGCAGCTCCCCCCGGCGGGGGGCTACCACAGATACGCAGTATTTT.

This chain connects TRBV30 to TRBJ1-5; D is possibly TRBD1 (6 bases). Trimming removed 1 base at V and 3 bases at J, with 7 bases between. This CDR3 region has 13 residues. CDR1 and CDR2 (germline): GTSNPN, SVGIG (reference sequence). The CDR3 nucleotides read TGTGCCTGGAGTGGGGACACCAATCAGCCCCAGCATTTT. This gives the protein CAWSGDTNQPQHF.

The chain recombines TRBV5-1 with TRBJ2-5; no definite D call. The CDR3 sequence is 13 residues long. The germline CDR1 and CDR2 sequences are SGHRS and YFSETQ. V was clipped by 0 bases and J by 2 bases, with 5 bases between them. In DNA, the CDR3 is TGCGCCAGCAGCTTGGACGGGCAAGAGACCCAGTACTTC. This sequence encodes CASSLDGQETQYF.

The chain carries TRBV14 and TRBJ1-3; 7 positions agree with TRBD1. The CDR3 is made up of 16 amino acids. The ends lost 4 bases at V and 0 bases at J; junction bases unmatched: 6. Germline lookup yields CDR1 SGHDN and CDR2 FVKESK. The CDR3 coding sequence is TGTGCCAGCAGCCTGAGGGACAGCCCCTCTGGAAACACCATATATTTT. Its translation is CASSLRDSPSGNTIYF.

This chain joins TRBV19 and TRBJ1-1, with 9 bases aligning to TRBD1. J was trimmed by 4 bases and V by 9 bases; bases with no gene match: 6. The CDR3 totals 13 residues. CDR1 and CDR2 from the germline V gene are LNHDA and SQIVND (reference sequence). The CDR3 spells CASGTGKGTEAFF. The DNA of the CDR3 is TGTGCCAGCGGGACAGGGAAGGGCACTGAAGCTTTCTTT.

J is TRBJ2-1 and V is TRBV7-9, with a tentative D call TRBD2 (5 bases). Trimming removed 3 bases at V and 0 bases at J, with 9 bases between. Germline lookup yields CDR1 SEHNR and CDR2 FQNEAQ (reference sequence). This CDR3 contains 15 residues. CDR3 residues: CASSLTAGSYNEQFF. As DNA, the CDR3 is TGTGCCAGCAGCTTGACGGCGGGCTCCTACAATGAGCAGTTCTTC.

The V call is TRBV6-5, the J call TRBJ1-6; TRBD1 agrees at 7 bases. There are 14 residues in the CDR3. Germline V gene sequence: CDR1 MNHEY, CDR2 SVGAGI. V shed 6 bases and J 7 bases; nucleotides not matched to a gene: 6. CDR3 DNA sequence: TGTGCCAGCAGAGGGGACAGCCAGAATTCACCCCTCCACTTT. Its translation is CASRGDSQNSPLHF.

The gene calls are TRBV11-2 and TRBJ1-1; D call uncertain. The CDR3 extends over 14 amino acids. V gave up 5 bases and J gave up 0 bases, with 10 bases separating them. Germline CDR1 SGHAT, CDR2 FQNNGV. CDR3 coding DNA: TGTGCCAGCAGCCCAGTTGCTTTGAACACTGAAGCTTTCTTT. Protein product: CASSPVALNTEAFF.

This chain uses TRBV20-1 with TRBJ2-7, with TRBD1 matching over 7 bases. The CDR3 consists of 11 residues. Per the germline V gene, CDR1 is DFQATT and CDR2 is SNEGSKA (reference sequence). Trimming at V came to 6 bases and at J to 6 bases, leaving 5 bases not matched to a gene. DNA of the CDR3: TGCAGTGCCCCAGACAGGGTCGAGCAGTACTTC. Its protein is CSAPDRVEQYF.

The chain carries TRBV3-1 (or the pseudogene TRBV3-2) and TRBJ1-2; D not certain. CDR1 LGHDT and CDR2 YNNKEL come from the germline V gene (reference sequence). This CDR3 region has 17 residues. V was shortened by 0 bases and J by 0 bases, with 14 bases between the two germline ends. The CDR3 coding sequence is TGTGCCAGCAGCCAAGATACTGTGACGGGTACTAACTATGGCTACACCTTC. It specifies CASSQDTVTGTNYGYTF.

This chain joins TRBV7-2 and TRBJ2-1; 9 nucleotides align to TRBD1. This CDR3 has 15 amino acids. V lost 0 bases, J lost 6 bases, and 3 bases stayed unmatched. Germline values: CDR1 SGHTA, CDR2 FQGNSA. The CDR3 DNA reads as TGTGCCAGCAGCTTAGCGCCGGGACAGGGCAATGAGCAGTTCTTC. It is translated as CASSLAPGQGNEQFF.

The rearrangement links TRBV7-2 to TRBJ1-5; possibly TRBD1 for D (5 bases). Trimming took off 5 bases at V and 3 bases at J, with 17 bases between the two ends. In germline, CDR1 is SGHTA, CDR2 FQGNSA. The CDR3 length is 16 residues. The CDR3 sequence: CASSLEGAVHNQPQHF. The CDR3 DNA sequence: TGTGCCAGCAGCCTAGAAGGGGCCGTACACAATCAGCCCCAGCATTTT.

This clone has just one count. The rearrangement links TRBV19 to TRBJ1-1, with D uncertain. The CDR3 runs to 13 residues. Trimming shortened V by 3 bases and J by 1 base, and 6 bases separated the two germline ends. Germline CDR1 LNHDA, CDR2 SQIVND (reference sequence). CDR3 DNA: TGTGCCAGTAGTATTAAGCGGAACACTGAAGCTTTCTTT. Translation gives CASSIKRNTEAFF. Variable domain in full (rest from reference TRBV19 and TRBJ1-1): DGGITQSPKYLFRKEGQNVTLSCEQNLNHDAMYWYRQDPGQGLRLIYYSQIVNDFQKGDIAEGYSVSREKKESFPLTVTSAQKNPTAFYLCASSIKRNTEAFFGQGTRLTVV.

The chain carries TRBV7-6 and TRBJ1-6; the match to TRBD1 covers 8 bases. This CDR3 region has 14 residues. Germline V gene lookup returns CDR1 SGHVS and CDR2 FNYEAQ. J lost 9 bases, V lost 6 bases, and 7 bases had no gene match. CDR3 region: CASSQTGASSPLHF. The CDR3, as DNA: TGTGCCAGCAGTCAGACAGGGGCGAGTTCACCCCTCCACTTT.

V gene TRBV4-2 combines with J gene TRBJ2-2; tentatively, D is TRBD1 (6 bases). The V gene's germline CDR1 is LGHNA and CDR2 YNFKEQ. V was cut by 3 bases and J by 5 bases, with 10 bases left in between. This CDR3 contains 14 residues. CDR3 sequence reads: CASSHGQGTGELFF. The DNA for the CDR3 is TGTGCCAGCAGCCATGGTCAGGGGACCGGGGAGCTGTTTTTT.

This rearrangement joins TRBV12-3 or TRBV12-4 to TRBJ2-5; D perhaps matches TRBD2 (5 bases). V lost 5 bases and J 2 bases, leaving 9 bases between the germline ends. The CDR3 loop spans 13 amino acids. CDR3 DNA sequence: TGTGCCAGCAGTCGATCGGGGCAAGAGACCCAGTACTTC. This codes for CASSRSGQETQYF.

The chain has TRBV18 and TRBJ2-1; a weak D match, TRBD1 (6 bases). The CDR3 spans 12 residues. CDR1 KGHSH and CDR2 LQKENI come from the germline V gene. V shed 6 bases and J shed 10 bases, with 13 bases lying between them. The CDR3 spells CASSGQGPEQFF. The CDR3 DNA is TGTGCCAGCTCTGGGCAGGGGCCCGAGCAGTTCTTC. The full variable domain, in which reference TRBV18 and TRBJ2-1 provide the parts outside the CDR3, is NAGVMQNPRHLVRRRGQEARLRCSPMKGHSHVYWYRQLPEEGLKFMVYLQKENIIDESGMPKERFSAEFPKEGPSILRIQQVVRGDSAAYFCASSGQGPEQFFGPGTRLTVL.